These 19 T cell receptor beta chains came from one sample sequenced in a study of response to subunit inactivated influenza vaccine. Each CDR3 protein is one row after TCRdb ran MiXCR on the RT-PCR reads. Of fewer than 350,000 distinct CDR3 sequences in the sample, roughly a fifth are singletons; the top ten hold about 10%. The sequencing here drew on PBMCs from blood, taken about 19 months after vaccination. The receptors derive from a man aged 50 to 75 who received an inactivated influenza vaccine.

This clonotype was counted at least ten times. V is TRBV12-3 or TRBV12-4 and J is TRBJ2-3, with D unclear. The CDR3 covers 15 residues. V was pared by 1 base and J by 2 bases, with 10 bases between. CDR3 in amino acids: CASSLDSRHTDTQYF. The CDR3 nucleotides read TGTGCCAGCAGTTTAGACTCGCGGCACACAGATACGCAGTATTTT.

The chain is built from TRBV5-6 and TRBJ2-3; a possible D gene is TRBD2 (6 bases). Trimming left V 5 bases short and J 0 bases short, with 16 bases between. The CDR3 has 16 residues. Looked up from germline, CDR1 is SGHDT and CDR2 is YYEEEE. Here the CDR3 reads CASSIRVGGSTDTQYF. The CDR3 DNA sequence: TGTGCCAGCAGTATCAGAGTCGGGGGTAGCACAGATACGCAGTATTTT. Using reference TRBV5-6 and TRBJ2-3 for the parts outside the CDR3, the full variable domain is DAGVTQSPTHLIKTRGQQVTLRCSPKSGHDTVSWYQQALGQGPQFIFQYYEEEERQRGNFPDRFSGHQFPNYSSELNVNALLLGDSALYLCASSIRVGGSTDTQYFGPGTRLTVL.

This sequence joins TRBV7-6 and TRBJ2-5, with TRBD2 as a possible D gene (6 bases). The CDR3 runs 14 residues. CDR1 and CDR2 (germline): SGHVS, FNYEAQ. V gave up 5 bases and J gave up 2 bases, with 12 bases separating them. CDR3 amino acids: CASSTGLPQETQYF. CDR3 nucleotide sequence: TGTGCCAGCAGCACGGGACTTCCACAAGAGACCCAGTACTTC. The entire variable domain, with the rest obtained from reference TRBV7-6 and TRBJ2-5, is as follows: GAGVSQSPRYKVTKRGQDVALRCDPISGHVSLYWYRQALGQGPEFLTYFNYEAQQDKSGLPNDRFSAERPEGSISTLTIQRTEQRDSAMYRCASSTGLPQETQYFGPGTRLLVL.

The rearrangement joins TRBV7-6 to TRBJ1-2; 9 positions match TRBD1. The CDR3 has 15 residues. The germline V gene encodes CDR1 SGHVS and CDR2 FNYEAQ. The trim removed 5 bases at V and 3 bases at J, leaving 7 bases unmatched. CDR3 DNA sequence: TGTGCCAGCAGCCCAACAGGGGGCTCTTACTATGGCTACACCTTC. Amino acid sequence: CASSPTGGSYYGYTF.

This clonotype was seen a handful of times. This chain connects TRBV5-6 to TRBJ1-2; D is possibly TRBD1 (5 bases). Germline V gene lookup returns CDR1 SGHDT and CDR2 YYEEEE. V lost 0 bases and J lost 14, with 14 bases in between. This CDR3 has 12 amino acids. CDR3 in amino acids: CASSLVGGRQTF. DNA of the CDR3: TGTGCCAGCAGCTTGGTCGGGGGAAGACAGACCTTC.

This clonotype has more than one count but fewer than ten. CDR3 nucleotide sequence: TGTGCCAGCGGAACAGGGGGCTACGAGCAGTACTTC. It is translated as CASGTGGYEQYF. This chain links TRBV12-3 or TRBV12-4 with TRBJ2-7, with 8 bases lining up with TRBD1. J was trimmed by 3 bases and V by 8 bases; bases with no gene match: 3. The CDR3 contains 12 residues.

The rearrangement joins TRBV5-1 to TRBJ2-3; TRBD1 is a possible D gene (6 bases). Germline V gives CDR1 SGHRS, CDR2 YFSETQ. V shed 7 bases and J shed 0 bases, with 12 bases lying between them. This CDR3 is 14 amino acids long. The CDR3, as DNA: TGCGCCAGCGGCGGACAGACTAGCACAGATACGCAGTATTTT. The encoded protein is CASGGQTSTDTQYF.

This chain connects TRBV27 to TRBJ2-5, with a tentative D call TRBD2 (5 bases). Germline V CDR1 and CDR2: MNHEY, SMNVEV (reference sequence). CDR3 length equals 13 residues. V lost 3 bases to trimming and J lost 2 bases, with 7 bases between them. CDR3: CASSFQRQETQYF. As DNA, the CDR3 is TGTGCCAGCAGTTTTCAGCGGCAAGAGACCCAGTACTTC.

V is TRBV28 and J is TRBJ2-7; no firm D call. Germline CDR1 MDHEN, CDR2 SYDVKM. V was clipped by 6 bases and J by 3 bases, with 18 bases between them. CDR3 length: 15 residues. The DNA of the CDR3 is TGTGCCAGCAGCCACCTCCTGGGTACCTTCTACGAGCAGTACTTC. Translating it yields CASSHLLGTFYEQYF.

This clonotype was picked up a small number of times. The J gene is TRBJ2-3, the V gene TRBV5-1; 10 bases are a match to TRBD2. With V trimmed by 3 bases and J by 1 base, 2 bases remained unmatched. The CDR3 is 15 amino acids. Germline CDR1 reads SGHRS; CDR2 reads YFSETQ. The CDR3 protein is CASSSGLAGTDTQYF. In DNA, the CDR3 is TGCGCCAGCAGCTCCGGACTAGCGGGCACAGATACGCAGTATTTT. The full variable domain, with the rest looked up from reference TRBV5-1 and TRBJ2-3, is KAGVTQTPRYLIKTRGQQVTLSCSPISGHRSVSWYQQTPGQGLQFLFEYFSETQRNKGNFPGRFSGRQFSNSRSEMNVSTLELGDSALYLCASSSGLAGTDTQYFGPGTRLTVL.

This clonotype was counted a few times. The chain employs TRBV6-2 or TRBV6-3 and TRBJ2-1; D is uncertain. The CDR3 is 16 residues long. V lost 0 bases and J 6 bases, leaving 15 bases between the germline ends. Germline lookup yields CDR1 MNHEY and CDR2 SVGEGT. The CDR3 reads CASSYSDRATANEQFF. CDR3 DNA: TGTGCCAGCAGTTACTCGGATCGGGCTACGGCCAATGAGCAGTTCTTC.

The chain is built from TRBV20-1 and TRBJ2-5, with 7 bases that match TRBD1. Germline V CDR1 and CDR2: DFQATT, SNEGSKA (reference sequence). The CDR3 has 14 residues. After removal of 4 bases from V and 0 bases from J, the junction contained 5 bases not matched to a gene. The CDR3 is CSAKDRAYQETQYF. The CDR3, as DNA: TGCAGTGCTAAAGACAGGGCGTACCAAGAGACCCAGTACTTC.

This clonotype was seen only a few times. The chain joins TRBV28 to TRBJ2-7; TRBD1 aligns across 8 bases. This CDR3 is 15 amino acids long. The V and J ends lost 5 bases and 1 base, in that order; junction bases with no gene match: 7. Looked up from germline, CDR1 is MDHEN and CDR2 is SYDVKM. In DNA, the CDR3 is TGTGCCAGCAGTCTTCCCAGGGGGCTGTCCTACGAGCAGTACTTC. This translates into CASSLPRGLSYEQYF.

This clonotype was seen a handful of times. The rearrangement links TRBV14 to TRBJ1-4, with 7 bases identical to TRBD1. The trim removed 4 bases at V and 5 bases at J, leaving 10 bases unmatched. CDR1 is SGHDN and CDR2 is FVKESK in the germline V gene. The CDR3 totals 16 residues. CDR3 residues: CASSPIGTAINEKLFF. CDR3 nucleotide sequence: TGTGCCAGCAGCCCCATCGGGACAGCAATAAATGAAAAACTGTTTTTT.

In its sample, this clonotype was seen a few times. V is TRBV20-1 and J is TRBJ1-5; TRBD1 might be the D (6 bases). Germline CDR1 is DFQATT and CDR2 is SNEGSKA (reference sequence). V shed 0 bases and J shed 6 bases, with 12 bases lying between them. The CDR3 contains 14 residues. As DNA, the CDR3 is TGCAGTGCTAGAGATGTGGGGGCGGGTCAGCCCCAGCATTTT. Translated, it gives CSARDVGAGQPQHF.

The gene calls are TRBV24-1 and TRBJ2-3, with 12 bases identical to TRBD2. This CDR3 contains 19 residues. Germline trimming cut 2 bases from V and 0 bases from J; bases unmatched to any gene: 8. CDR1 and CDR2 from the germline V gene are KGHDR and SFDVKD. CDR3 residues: CATSDWVTSGGWSTDTQYF. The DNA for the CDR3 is TGTGCCACCAGTGATTGGGTGACTAGCGGGGGCTGGAGCACAGATACGCAGTATTTT.

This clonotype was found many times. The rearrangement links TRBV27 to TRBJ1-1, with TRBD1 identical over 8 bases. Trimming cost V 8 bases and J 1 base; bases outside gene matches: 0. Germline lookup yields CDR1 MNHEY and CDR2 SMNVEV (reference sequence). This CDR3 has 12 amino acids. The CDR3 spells CASGTGNTEAFF. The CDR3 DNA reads TGTGCCAGCGGGACAGGGAACACTGAAGCTTTCTTT.

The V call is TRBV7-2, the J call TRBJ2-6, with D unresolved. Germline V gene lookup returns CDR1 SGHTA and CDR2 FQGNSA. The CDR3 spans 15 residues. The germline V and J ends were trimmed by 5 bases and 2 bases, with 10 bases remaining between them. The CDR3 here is CASSSLGPGANVLTF. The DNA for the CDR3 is TGTGCCAGCAGCAGCCTCGGGCCTGGGGCCAACGTCCTGACTTTC.

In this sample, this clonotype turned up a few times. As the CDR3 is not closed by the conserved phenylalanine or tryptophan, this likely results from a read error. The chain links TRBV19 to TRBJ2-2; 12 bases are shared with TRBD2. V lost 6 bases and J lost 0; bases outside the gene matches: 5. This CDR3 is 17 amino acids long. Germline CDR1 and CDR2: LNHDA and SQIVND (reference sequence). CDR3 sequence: CASRTSGRIPNTGELFS. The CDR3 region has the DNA TGTGCCAGTAGGACTAGCGGGAGAATTCCGAACACCGGGGAGCTGTTTTCT.